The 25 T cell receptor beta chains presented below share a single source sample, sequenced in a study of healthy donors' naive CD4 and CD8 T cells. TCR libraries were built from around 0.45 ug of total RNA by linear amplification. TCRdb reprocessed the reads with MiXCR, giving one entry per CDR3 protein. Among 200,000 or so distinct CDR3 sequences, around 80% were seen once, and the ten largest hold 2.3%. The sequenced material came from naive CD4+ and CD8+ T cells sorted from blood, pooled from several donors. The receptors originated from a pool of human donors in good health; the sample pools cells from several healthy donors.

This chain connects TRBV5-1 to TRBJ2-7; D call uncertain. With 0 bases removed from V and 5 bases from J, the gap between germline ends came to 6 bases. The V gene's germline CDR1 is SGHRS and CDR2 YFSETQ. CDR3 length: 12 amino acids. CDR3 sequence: CASSLDRNEQYF. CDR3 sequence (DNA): TGCGCCAGCAGCTTGGACAGAAACGAGCAGTACTTC.

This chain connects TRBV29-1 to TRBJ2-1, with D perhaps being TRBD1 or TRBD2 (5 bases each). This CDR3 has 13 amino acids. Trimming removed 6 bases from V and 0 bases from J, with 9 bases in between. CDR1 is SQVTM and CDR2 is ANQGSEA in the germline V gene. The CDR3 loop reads CSVTGTSYNEQFF. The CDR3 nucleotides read TGCAGCGTGACCGGGACCTCCTACAATGAGCAGTTCTTC.

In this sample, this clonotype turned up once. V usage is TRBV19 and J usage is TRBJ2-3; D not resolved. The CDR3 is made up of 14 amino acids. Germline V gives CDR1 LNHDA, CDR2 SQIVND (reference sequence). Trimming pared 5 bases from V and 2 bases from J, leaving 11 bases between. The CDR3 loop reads CASSLGPTTDTQYF. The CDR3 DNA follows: TGTGCCAGTAGTTTAGGACCAACCACAGATACGCAGTATTTT.

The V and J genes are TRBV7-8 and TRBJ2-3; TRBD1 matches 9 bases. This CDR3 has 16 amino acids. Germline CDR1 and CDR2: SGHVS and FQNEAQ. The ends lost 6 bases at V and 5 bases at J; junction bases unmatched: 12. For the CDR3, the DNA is TGTGCCAGCAGTTCTCCAGGGACAGGGATAGGAGATACGCAGTATTTT. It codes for CASSSPGTGIGDTQYF.

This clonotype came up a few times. Here the CDR3 DNA reads TGCAGTGCTAGAGATCCGAGGAACGGCCTGTTTTTT. Its translation is CSARDPRNGLFF. The chain has TRBV20-1 and TRBJ1-4, with no clear D. The CDR3 length is 12 residues. Germline-derived CDR1 and CDR2 are DFQATT and SNEGSKA (reference sequence). V was cut by 0 bases and J by 14 bases, with 13 bases left in between.

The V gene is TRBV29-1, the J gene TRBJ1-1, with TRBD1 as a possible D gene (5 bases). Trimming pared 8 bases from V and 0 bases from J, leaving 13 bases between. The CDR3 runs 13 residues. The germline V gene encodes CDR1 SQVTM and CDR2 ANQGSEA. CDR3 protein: CSHPRQMNTEAFF. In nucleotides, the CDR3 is TGCAGCCATCCCAGACAGATGAACACTGAAGCTTTCTTT.

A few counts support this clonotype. DNA for the CDR3: TGTGCCAGCTCACCTCAATCCACAGATACGCAGTATTTT. This sequence encodes CASSPQSTDTQYF. J is TRBJ2-3 and V is TRBV18; D remains ambiguous. Trimming removed 3 bases at V and 2 bases at J, with 6 bases between. The length of the CDR3 is 13 residues. Germline V gene data show CDR1 as KGHSH and CDR2 as LQKENI.

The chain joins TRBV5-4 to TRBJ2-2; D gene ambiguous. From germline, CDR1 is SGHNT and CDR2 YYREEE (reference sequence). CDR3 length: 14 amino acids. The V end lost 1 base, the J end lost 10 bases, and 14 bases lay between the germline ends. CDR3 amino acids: CASSLLEGPQELFF. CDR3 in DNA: TGTGCCAGCAGCTTGTTAGAAGGACCCCAGGAGCTGTTTTTT.

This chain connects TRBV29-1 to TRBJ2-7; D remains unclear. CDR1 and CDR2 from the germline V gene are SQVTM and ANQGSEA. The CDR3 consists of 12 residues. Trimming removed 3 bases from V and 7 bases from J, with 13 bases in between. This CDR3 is CSVDGPVGEQYF. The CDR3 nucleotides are TGCAGCGTTGACGGGCCCGTTGGGGAGCAGTACTTC.

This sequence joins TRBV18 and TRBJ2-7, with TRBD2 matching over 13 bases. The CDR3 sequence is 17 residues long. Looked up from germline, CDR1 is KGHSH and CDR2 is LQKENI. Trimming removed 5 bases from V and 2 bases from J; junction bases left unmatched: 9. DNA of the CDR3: TGTGCCAGCTCAAGGGGGACTAGCGGGACTAACACCTACGAGCAGTACTTC. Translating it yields CASSRGTSGTNTYEQYF.

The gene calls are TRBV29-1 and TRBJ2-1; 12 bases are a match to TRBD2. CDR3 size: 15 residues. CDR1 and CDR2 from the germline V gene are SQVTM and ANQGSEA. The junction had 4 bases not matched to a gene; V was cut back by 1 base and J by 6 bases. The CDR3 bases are TGCAGCGTTGAAGGACTAGCGGGAGTCCCCAATGAGCAGTTCTTC. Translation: CSVEGLAGVPNEQFF.

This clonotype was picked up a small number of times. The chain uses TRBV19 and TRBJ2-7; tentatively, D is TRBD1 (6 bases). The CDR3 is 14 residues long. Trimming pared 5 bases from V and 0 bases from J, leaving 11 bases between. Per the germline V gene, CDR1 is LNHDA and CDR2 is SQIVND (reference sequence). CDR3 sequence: CASSSGVASYEQYF. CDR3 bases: TGTGCCAGTAGTTCAGGGGTCGCCTCCTACGAGCAGTACTTC.

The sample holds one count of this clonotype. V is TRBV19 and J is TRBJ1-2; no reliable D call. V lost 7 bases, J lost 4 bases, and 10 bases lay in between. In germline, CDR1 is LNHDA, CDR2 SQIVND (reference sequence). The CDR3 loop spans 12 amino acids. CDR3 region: CASTEGIYGYTF. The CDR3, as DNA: TGTGCCAGTACGGAGGGTATCTATGGCTACACCTTC.

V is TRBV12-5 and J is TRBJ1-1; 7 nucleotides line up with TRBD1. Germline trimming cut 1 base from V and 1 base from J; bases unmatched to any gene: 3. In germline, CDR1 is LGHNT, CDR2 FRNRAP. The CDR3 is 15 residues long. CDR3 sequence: CASGLGGQANTEAFF. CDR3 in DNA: TGTGCTAGTGGTTTGGGAGGACAGGCGAACACTGAAGCTTTCTTT.

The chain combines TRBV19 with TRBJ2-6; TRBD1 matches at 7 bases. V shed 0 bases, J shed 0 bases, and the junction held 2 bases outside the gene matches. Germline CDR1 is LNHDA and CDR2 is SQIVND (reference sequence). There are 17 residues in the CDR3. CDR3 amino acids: CASSIEGQYSGANVLTF. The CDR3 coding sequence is TGTGCCAGTAGTATAGAGGGACAGTACTCTGGGGCCAACGTCCTGACTTTC.

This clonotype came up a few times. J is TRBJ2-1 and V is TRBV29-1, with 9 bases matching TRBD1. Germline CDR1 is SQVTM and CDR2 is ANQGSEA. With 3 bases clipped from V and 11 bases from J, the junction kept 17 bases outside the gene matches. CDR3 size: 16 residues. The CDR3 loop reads CSVEIPGQGVDGQQFF. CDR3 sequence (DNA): TGCAGCGTTGAGATTCCGGGACAGGGAGTAGATGGACAGCAGTTCTTC.

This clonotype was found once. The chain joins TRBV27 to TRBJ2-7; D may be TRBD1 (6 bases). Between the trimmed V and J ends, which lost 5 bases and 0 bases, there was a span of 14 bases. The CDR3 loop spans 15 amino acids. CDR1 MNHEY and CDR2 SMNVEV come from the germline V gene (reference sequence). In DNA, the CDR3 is TGTGCCAGCAGTACCCTGACAGGAACCTCCTACGAGCAGTACTTC. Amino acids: CASSTLTGTSYEQYF.

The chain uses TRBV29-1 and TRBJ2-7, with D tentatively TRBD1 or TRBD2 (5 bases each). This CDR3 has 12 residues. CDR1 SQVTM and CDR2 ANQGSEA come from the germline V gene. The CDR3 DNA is TGCAGTGGCTGGGACGGTTCCTACGAGCAGTACTTC. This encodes CSGWDGSYEQYF.

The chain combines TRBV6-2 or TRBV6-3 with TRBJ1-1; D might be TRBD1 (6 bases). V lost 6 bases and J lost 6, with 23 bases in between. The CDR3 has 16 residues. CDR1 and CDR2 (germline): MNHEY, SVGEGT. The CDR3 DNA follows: TGTGCCAGCAGCGAGATACCGGGACACCGAGGGTCTGAAGCTTTCTTT. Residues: CASSEIPGHRGSEAFF.

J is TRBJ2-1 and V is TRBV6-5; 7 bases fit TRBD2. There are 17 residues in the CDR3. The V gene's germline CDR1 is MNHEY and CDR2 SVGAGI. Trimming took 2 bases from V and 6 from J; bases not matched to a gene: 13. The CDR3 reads CASSYGREPTEINEQFF. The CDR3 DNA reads TGTGCCAGCAGTTACGGGCGGGAGCCTACCGAAATCAATGAGCAGTTCTTC.

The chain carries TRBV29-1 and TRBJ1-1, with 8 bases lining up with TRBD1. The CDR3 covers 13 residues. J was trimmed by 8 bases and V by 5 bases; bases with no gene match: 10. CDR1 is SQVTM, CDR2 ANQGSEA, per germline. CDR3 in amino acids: CSVPYRGMKEAFF. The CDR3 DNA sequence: TGCAGCGTTCCATACAGGGGGATGAAGGAAGCTTTCTTT.

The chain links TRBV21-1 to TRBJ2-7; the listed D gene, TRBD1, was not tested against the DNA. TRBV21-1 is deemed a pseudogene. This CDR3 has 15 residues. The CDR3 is CASSPRDREDGEQYF. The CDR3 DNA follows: TGTGCCAGCAGCCCGCGGGACAGGGAGGATGGCGAGCAGTACTTC.

In nucleotides, the CDR3 is TGCAGCGTCGGCGGACAGATTCAACAAGAGACCCAGTACTTC. This sequence encodes CSVGGQIQQETQYF. This rearrangement joins TRBV29-1 to TRBJ2-5; possibly TRBD1 for D (6 bases). The germline gives CDR1 SQVTM, CDR2 ANQGSEA. V gave up 6 bases and J gave up 2 bases, with 16 bases separating them. This CDR3 is 14 amino acids long. Full variable domain (outside the CDR3, taken from reference TRBV29-1 and TRBJ2-5): SAVISQKPSRDICQRGTSLTIQCQVDSQVTMMFWYRQQPGQSLTLIATANQGSEATYESGFVIDKFPISRPNLTFSTLTVSNMSPEDSSIYLCSVGGQIQQETQYFGPGTRLLVL.

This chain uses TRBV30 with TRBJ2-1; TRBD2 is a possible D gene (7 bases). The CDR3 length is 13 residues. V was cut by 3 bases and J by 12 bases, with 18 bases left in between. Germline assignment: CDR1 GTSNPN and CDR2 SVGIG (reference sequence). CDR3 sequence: CAWRAGQNLGQFF. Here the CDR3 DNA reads TGTGCCTGGAGAGCGGGACAAAACCTCGGGCAGTTCTTC.

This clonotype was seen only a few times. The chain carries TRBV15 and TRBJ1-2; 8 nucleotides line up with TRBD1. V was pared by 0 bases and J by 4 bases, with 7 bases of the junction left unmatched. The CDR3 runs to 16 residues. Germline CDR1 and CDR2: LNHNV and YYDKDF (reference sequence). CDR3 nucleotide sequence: TGTGCCACCAGCAGAGATCCAGGGGGCGATATCTATGGCTACACCTTC. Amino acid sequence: CATSRDPGGDIYGYTF.